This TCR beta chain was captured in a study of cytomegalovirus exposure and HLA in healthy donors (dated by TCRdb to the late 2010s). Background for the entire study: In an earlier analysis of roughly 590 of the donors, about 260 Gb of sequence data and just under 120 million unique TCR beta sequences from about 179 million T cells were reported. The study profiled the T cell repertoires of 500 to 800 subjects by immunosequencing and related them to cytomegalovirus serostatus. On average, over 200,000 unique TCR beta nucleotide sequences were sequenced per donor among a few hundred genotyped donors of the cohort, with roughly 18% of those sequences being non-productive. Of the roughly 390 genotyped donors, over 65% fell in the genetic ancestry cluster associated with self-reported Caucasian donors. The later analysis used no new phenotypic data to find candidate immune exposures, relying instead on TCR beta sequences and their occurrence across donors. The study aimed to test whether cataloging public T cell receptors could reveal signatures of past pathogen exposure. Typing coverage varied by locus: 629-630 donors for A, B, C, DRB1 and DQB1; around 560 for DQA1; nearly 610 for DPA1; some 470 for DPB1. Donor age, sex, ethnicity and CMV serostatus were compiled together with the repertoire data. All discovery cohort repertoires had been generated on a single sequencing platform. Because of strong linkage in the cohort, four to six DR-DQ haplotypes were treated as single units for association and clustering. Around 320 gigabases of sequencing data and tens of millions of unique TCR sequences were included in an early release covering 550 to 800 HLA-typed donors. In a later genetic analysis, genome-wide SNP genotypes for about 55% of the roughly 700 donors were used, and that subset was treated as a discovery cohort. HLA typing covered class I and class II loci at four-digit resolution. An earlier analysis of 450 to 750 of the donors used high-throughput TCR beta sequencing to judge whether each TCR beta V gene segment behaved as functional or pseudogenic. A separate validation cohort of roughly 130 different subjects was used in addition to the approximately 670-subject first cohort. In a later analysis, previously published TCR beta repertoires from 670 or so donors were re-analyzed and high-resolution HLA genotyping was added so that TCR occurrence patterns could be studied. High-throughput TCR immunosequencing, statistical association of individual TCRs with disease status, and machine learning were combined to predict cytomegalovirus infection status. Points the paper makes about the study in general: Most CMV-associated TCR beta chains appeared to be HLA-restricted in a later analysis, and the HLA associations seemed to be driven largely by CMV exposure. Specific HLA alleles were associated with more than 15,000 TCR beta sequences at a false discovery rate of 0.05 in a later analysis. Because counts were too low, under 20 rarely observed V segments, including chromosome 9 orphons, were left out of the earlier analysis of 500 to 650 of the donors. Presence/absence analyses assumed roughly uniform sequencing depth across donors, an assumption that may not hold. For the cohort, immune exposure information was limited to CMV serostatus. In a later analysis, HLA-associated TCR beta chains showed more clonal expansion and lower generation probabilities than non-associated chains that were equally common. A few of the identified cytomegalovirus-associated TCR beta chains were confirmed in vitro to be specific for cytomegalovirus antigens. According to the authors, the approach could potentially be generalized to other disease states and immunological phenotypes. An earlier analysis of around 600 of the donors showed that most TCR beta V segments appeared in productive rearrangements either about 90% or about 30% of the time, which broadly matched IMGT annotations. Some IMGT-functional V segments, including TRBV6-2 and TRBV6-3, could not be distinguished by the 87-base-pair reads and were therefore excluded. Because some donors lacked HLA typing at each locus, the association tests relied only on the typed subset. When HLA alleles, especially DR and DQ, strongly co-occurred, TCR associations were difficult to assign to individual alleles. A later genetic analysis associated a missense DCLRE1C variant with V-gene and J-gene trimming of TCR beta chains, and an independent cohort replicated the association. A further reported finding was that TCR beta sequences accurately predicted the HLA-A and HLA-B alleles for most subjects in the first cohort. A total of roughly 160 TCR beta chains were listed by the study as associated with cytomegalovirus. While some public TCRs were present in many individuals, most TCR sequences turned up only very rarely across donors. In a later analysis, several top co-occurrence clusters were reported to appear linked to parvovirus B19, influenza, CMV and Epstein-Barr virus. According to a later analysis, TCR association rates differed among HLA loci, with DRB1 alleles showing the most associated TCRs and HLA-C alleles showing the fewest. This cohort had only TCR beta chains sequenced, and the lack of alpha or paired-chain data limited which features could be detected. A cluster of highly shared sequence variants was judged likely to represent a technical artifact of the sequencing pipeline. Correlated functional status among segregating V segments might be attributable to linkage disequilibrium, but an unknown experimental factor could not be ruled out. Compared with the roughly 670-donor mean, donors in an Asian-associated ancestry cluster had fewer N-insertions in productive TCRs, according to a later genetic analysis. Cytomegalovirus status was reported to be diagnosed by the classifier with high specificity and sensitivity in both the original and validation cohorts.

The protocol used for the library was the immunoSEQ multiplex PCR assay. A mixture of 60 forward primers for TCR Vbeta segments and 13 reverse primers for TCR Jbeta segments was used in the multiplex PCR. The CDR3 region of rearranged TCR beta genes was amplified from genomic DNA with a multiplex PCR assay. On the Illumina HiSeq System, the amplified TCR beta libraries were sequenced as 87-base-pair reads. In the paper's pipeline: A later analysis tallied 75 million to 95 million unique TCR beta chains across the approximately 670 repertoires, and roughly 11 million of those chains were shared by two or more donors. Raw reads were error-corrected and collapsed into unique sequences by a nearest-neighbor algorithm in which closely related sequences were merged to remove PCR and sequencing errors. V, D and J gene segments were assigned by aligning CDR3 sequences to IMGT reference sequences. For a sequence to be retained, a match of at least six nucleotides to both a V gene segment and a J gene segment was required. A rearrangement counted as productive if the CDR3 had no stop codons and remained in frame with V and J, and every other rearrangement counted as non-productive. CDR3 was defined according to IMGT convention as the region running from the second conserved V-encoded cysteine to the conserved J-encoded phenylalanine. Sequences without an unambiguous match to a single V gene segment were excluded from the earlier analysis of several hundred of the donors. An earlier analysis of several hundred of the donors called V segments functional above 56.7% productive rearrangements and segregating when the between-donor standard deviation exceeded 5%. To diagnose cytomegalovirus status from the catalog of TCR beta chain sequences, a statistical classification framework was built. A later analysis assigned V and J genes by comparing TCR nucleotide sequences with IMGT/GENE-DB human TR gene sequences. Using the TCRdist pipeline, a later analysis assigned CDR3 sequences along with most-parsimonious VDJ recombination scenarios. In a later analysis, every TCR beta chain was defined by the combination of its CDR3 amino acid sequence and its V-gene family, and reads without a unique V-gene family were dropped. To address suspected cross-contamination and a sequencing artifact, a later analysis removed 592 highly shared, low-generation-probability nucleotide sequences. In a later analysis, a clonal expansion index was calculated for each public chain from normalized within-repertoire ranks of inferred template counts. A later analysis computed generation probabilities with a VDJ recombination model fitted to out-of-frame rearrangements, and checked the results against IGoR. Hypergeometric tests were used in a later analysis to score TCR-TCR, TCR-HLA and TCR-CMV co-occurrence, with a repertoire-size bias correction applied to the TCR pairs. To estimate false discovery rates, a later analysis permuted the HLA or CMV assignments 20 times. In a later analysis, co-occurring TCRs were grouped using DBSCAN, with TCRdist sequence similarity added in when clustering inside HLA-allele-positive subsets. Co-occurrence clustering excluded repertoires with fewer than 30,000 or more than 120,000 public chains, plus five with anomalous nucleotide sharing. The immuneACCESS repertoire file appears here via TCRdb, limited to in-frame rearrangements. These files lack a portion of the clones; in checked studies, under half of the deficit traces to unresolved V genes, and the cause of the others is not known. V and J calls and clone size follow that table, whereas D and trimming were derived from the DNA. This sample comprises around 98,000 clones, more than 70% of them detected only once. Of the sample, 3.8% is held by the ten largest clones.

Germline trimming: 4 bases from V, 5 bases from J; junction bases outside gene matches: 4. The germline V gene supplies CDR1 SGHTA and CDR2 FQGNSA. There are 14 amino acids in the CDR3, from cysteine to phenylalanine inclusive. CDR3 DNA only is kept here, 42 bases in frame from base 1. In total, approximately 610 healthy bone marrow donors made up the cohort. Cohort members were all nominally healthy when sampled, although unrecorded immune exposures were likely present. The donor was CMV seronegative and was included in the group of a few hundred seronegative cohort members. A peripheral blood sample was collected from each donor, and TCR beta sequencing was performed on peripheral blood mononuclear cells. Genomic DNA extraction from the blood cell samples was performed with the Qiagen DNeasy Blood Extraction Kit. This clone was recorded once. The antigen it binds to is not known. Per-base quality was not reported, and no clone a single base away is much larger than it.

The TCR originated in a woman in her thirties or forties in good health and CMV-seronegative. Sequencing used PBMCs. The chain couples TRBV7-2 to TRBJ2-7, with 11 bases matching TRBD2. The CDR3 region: CASSSSGGQNEQYF. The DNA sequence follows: TGTGCCAGCAGCTCTAGCGGGGGGCAAAACGAGCAGTACTTC.